This passage covers 10 T cell receptor beta chains from one sample sequenced in a study of T-cell reconstitution after alpha-beta-depleted transplantation in children (dated by TCRdb to the mid-2010s). The meaning of the sample's treatment or condition label: allogeneic hematopoietic cell transplantation with graft depleted of TCRalphabeta T cells and CD19 B cells. Libraries were made using PCR. Sequencing relied on an Illumina HiSeq 2500. Molecular barcoding was employed in the preparation of TCR libraries, with unique molecular identifiers being used to normalize TCRbeta repertoire quantification. TCRdb reprocessing: public reads trimmed at Q25 with fastp, clones called with MiXCR, in-frame beta chains kept. Merged by CDR3 protein, the rows form single entries marked with the most common genes and DNA. Counted in this sample were approximately 150,000 distinct CDR3 sequences; more than 8% of them appeared once. Clones ranked in the top ten supply 15% to 20% of the sample.

The sequencing here drew on PBMCs, mostly from graft donor cells, taken 180 days after TCRalphabeta/CD19-depleted stem cell transplant. These TCRs come from a female patient aged 2 to 10 who had a stem cell transplant for congenital amegakaryocytic thrombocytopenia, so the T cells may come from the graft donor.

Ten or more counts support this clonotype. The chain has TRBV28 and TRBJ2-3, with 7 positions matching TRBD1. CDR1 MDHEN and CDR2 SYDVKM come from the germline V gene. The CDR3 runs 17 residues. J gave up 4 bases and V 3 bases, and 13 bases lay outside the gene matches. CDR3 nucleotides: TGTGCCAGCAGTTTTGGTCTCAGGGGGAGAGACGCAGATACGCAGTATTTT. Its translation: CASSFGLRGRDADTQYF.

The rearrangement joins TRBV12-3 or TRBV12-4 to TRBJ1-6; no clear D gene. This CDR3 has 14 amino acids. V was trimmed by 6 bases and J by 6 bases, leaving 12 bases between them. CDR3 residues: CASSPHSLNSPLHF. CDR3 DNA: TGTGCCAGCAGCCCCCACAGCCTTAATTCACCCCTCCACTTT.

This clonotype showed up just a few times. The CDR3 nucleotides are TGCGCCAGCAGCGGTGCGGGACACAACACCGGGGAGCTGTTTTTT. It is translated as CASSGAGHNTGELFF. The rearrangement links TRBV5-1 to TRBJ2-2; D may match TRBD1 or TRBD2 (6 bases each). The CDR3 is 15 amino acids. Trimming left V 4 bases short and J 2 bases short, with 12 bases between. From germline, CDR1 is SGHRS and CDR2 YFSETQ. Full variable domain (outside the CDR3, taken from reference TRBV5-1 and TRBJ2-2): KAGVTQTPRYLIKTRGQQVTLSCSPISGHRSVSWYQQTPGQGLQFLFEYFSETQRNKGNFPGRFSGRQFSNSRSEMNVSTLELGDSALYLCASSGAGHNTGELFFGEGSRLTVL.

The chain uses TRBV20-1 and TRBJ2-3; D possibly corresponds to TRBD2 (6 bases). The ends were cut back, 0 bases at V and 0 bases at J, with 25 bases in the middle. Germline CDR1 and CDR2: DFQATT and SNEGSKA (reference sequence). CDR3 size: 20 residues. Written as DNA, the CDR3 is TGCAGTGCTAGAGATCTCACTCCGGGAGCACGCATTACTAGCACAGATACGCAGTATTTT. Its protein product is CSARDLTPGARITSTDTQYF.

The chain joins TRBV19 to TRBJ1-5; D is unresolved. Germline CDR1 LNHDA, CDR2 SQIVND (reference sequence). V gave up 1 base and J gave up 6 bases, with 4 bases separating them. The CDR3 has 12 amino acids. The CDR3 reads CASSIARQPQHF. The CDR3 region has the DNA TGTGCCAGTAGTATAGCTCGTCAGCCCCAGCATTTT.

This clonotype appeared many times. In DNA, the CDR3 is TGTGCCAGCAGCTCACCGGCCGAGGGTAAAGAGACCCAGTACTTC. As protein: CASSSPAEGKETQYF. The V call is TRBV5-6, the J call TRBJ2-5; D is perhaps TRBD2 (5 bases). Germline loops: CDR1 SGHDT, CDR2 YYEEEE. This CDR3 spans 15 amino acids. The V gene lost 3 bases and the J gene lost 3 bases, with 15 bases spanning the gap.

Many counts were recorded for this clonotype. The chain uses TRBV10-2 and TRBJ2-1; TRBD2 matches 10 bases. The V and J ends lost 5 bases and 7 bases, in that order; junction bases with no gene match: 5. The germline V gene encodes CDR1 WSHSY and CDR2 SAAADI. The CDR3 has 14 amino acids. CDR3 residues: CASSIAGGVNEQFF. CDR3 nucleotide sequence: TGCGCCAGCAGTATAGCGGGGGGCGTTAATGAGCAGTTCTTC.

At least ten counts were recorded for this clonotype. The gene calls are TRBV29-1 and TRBJ2-1; 10 bases map to TRBD2. Germline V gives CDR1 SQVTM, CDR2 ANQGSEA. CDR3 size: 16 residues. Trimming at V came to 0 bases and at J to 3 bases, leaving 5 bases not matched to a gene. The CDR3 loop is CSVEDWTSGHYNEQFF. CDR3 coding DNA: TGCAGCGTTGAAGATTGGACTAGCGGTCACTACAATGAGCAGTTCTTC.

Note on this clonotype: A much larger clone lies a single base off, so this may be a read error. V is TRBV5-1 and J is TRBJ2-7; 9 positions agree with TRBD1. There are 14 residues in the CDR3. CDR1 and CDR2 (germline): SGHRS, YFSETQ. V was clipped by 3 bases and J by 6 bases; unmatched bases: 7. For the CDR3, the DNA is TGCGCCAGCAGCTACGGGACAGGGTTTGGCGAGCAGTACTTC. Its translation: CASSYGTGFGEQYF.

This clonotype has ten or more counts. The V and J genes are TRBV20-1 and TRBJ2-3; 7 nucleotides match TRBD1. V shed 5 bases and J 0 bases; nucleotides not matched to a gene: 8. Germline V gene sequence: CDR1 DFQATT, CDR2 SNEGSKA (reference sequence). This CDR3 region has 15 residues. The CDR3 coding sequence is TGCAGTGCTGAAATTAACAGGGGAAGCACAGATACGCAGTATTTT. It yields the protein CSAEINRGSTDTQYF.